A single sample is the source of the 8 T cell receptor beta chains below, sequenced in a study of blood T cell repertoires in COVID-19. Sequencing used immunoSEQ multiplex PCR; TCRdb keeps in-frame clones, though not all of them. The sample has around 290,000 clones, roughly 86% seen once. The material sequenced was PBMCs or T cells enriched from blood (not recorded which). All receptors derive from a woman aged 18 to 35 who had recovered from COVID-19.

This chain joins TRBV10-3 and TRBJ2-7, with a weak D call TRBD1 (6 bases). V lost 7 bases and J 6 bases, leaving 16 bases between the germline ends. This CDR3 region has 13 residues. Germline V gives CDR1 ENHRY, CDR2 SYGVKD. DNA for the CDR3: TGTGCCATCACGAATCCGGGACACAGCGAGCAGTACTTC. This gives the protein CAITNPGHSEQYF.

CDR3 protein: CASSPGLLRLMNTEAFF. CDR3 DNA sequence: TGCGCCAGCAGCCCGGGACTCCTCCGCCTTATGAACACTGAAGCTTTCTTT. This chain uses TRBV5-1 with TRBJ1-1, with D tentatively TRBD1 (5 bases). The CDR3 runs 17 residues. V lost 4 bases to trimming and J lost 0 bases, with 19 bases between them. Germline CDR1 SGHRS, CDR2 YFSETQ.

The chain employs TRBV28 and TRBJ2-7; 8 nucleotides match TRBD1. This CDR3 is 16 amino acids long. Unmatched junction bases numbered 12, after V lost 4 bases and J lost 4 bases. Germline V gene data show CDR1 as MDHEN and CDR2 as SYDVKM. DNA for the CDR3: TGTGCCAGCAGTTGGGCGTCGGCAGGGGGCCGTTACGAGCAGTACTTC. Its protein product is CASSWASAGGRYEQYF. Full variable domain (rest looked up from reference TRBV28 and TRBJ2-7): DVKVTQSSRYLVKRTGEKVFLECVQDMDHENMFWYRQDPGLGLRLIYFSYDVKMKEKGDIPEGYSVSREKKERFSLILESASTNQTSMYLCASSWASAGGRYEQYFGPGTRLTVT.

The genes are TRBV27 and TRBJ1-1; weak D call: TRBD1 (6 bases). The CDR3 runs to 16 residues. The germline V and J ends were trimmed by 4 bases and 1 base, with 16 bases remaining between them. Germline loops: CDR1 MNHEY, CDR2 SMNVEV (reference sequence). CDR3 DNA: TGTGCCAGCAGTTCCCCACTGACAGGAGGGAACACTGAAGCTTTCTTT. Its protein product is CASSSPLTGGNTEAFF.

CDR3 sequence reads: CASSFAAASTDTQYF. The CDR3 DNA is TGTGCCAGCAGCTTTGCAGCGGCTAGCACAGATACGCAGTATTTT. This chain joins TRBV11-2 and TRBJ2-3, with D perhaps TRBD2 (5 bases). The CDR3 contains 15 residues. V was trimmed by 3 bases and J by 0 bases, leaving 10 bases between them. Looked up from germline, CDR1 is SGHAT and CDR2 is FQNNGV.

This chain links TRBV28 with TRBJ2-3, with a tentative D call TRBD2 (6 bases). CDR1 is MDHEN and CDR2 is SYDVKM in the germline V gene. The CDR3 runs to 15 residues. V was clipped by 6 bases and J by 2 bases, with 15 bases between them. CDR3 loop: CASSWAGIYTDTQYF. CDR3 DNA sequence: TGTGCCAGCAGCTGGGCGGGGATTTACACAGATACGCAGTATTTT.

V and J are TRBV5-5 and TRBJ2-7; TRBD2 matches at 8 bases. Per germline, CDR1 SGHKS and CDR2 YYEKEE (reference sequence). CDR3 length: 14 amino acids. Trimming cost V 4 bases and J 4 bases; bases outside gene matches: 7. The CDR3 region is CASSPGGGIYEQYF. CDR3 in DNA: TGTGCCAGCAGCCCCGGGGGGGGGATATACGAGCAGTACTTC.

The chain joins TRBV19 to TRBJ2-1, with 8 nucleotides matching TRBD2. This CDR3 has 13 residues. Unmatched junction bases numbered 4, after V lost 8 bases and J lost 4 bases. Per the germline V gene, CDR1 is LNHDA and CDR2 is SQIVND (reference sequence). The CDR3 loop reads CASLSGSYNEQFF. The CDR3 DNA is TGTGCCAGTTTGAGCGGGAGTTACAATGAGCAGTTCTTC. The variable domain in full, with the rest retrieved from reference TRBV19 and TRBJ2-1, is DGGITQSPKYLFRKEGQNVTLSCEQNLNHDAMYWYRQDPGQGLRLIYYSQIVNDFQKGDIAEGYSVSREKKESFPLTVTSAQKNPTAFYLCASLSGSYNEQFFGPGTRLTVL.